Listed below are T cell receptor beta chains from one sample, sequenced in a study of human T cells and chemical hapten exposure. TCRdb redid the calling of the RACE reads with MiXCR, one entry per CDR3 protein. The sample holds about 45,000 distinct CDR3 sequences; about 4% are singletons and the top ten take 5.6%. The sample comprised whole blood. The receptors shown here come from a human donor in good health. Some clones in this sample may be carry-over from other donors' samples. Both conserved end residues are part of each CDR3. Fields, in order: D gene, V gene, J gene, clone size, CDR3 DNA, CDR3 protein. The D gene is left open where the match is weak. Clone size is shown for a subset of rows, as once, few, many or a class of expanded clone.

D: NA
V: TRBV9
J: TRBJ1-2
size: NA
DNA: TGTGCCAGCAGCGTAACCGGACAAGCACACTATGGCTACACCTTC
CDR3: CASSVTGQAHYGYTF

D: TRBD1
V: TRBV15
J: TRBJ2-7
size: many
DNA: TGTGCCACCAGCAGGGGACAGGGGGAAATGCACGAGCAGTACTTC
CDR3: CATSRGQGEMHEQYF

D: NA
V: TRBV6-6
J: TRBJ2-3
size: many
DNA: TGTGCCAGCACCTCCCTGGGCCCTACTTTGGTCGATACGCAGTATTTT
CDR3: CASTSLGPTLVDTQYF

D: TRBD1
V: TRBV5-4
J: TRBJ2-5
size: few
DNA: TGTGCCAGCAGCATCGGGACAGTCTGGGAGACCCAGTACTTC
CDR3: CASSIGTVWETQYF

D: TRBD2
V: TRBV6-5
J: TRBJ2-3
size: many
DNA: TGTGCCAGCAGTCTCGGACTAGCGGGGGCCACAGATACGCAGTATTTT
CDR3: CASSLGLAGATDTQYF

D: TRBD1
V: TRBV19
J: TRBJ2-1
size: few
DNA: TGTGCCAGTAGTATCTTGTCGGGACAGGGGAAGTTCTTC
CDR3: CASSILSGQGKFF

D: NA
V: TRBV28
J: TRBJ2-7
size: many
DNA: TGTGCCAGTTCCAACGTGTACGAGCAGTACTTC
CDR3: CASSNVYEQYF

D: TRBD2
V: TRBV12-3/TRBV12-4
J: TRBJ2-4
size: many
DNA: TGTGCCAGCAGTCCTAAGGACAGGCGAGGACTAGCGGGGACACTAGCCAAAAACATTCAGTACTTC
CDR3: CASSPKDRRGLAGTLAKNIQYF

D: TRBD2
V: TRBV10-2
J: TRBJ2-1
size: NA
DNA: TGCGCCAGCAGTGAATTTGATAGCGGGAGTAATGAGCAGTTCTTC
CDR3: CASSEFDSGSNEQFF

D: NA
V: TRBV29-1
J: TRBJ1-1
size: NA
DNA: TGCAGCGTCGACTCCCGGAAGAACACTGAAGCTTTCTTT
CDR3: CSVDSRKNTEAFF

D: NA
V: TRBV27
J: TRBJ2-7
size: many
DNA: TGTGCCAGCAGGGGGGTCCGAGAGCAGTACTTC
CDR3: CASRGVREQYF

D: TRBD2
V: TRBV28
J: TRBJ2-3
size: few
DNA: TGTGCCAGCAGCCCTTGGGGACTAGGAAGGCACGCAGATACGCAGTATTTT
CDR3: CASSPWGLGRHADTQYF

D: NA
V: TRBV11-1
J: TRBJ2-6
size: NA
DNA: TGTGCCAGCGGACAGTGGGGGGCATCCTCTGGGGCCAACGTCCTGACTTTC
CDR3: CASGQWGASSGANVLTF

D: NA
V: TRBV19
J: TRBJ2-7
size: NA
DNA: TGTGCCAGTAGTAGGGGGGACCATCCCTCCTACGAGCAGTACTTC
CDR3: CASSRGDHPSYEQYF

D: NA
V: TRBV29-1
J: TRBJ2-3
size: many
DNA: TGCAGCTCTCAAACCACAGATACGCAGTATTTT
CDR3: CSSQTTDTQYF

D: NA
V: TRBV28
J: TRBJ2-3
size: many
DNA: TGTGCCAGCACCCTCGCGCGAGGGCCAGATACGCAGTATTTT
CDR3: CASTLARGPDTQYF

D: TRBD1
V: TRBV28
J: TRBJ1-5
size: NA
DNA: TGTGCCAGCAGCCTGGGACAGGTTGGCAATCAGCCCCAGCATTTT
CDR3: CASSLGQVGNQPQHF

D: NA
V: TRBV20-1
J: TRBJ1-5
size: many
DNA: TGCAGTGCTAGGGCCGGAGCAGCGTATCAGCCCCAGCATTTT
CDR3: CSARAGAAYQPQHF

D: NA
V: TRBV18
J: TRBJ2-3
size: many
DNA: TGTGCCAGCTCTTTGCTGGAGAGCACAGATACGCAGTATTTT
CDR3: CASSLLESTDTQYF

D: TRBD1
V: TRBV7-6
J: TRBJ2-7
size: many
DNA: TGTGCCAGCAGCCGACAGGGCGGCGCCCAGTACTTC
CDR3: CASSRQGGAQYF

D: NA
V: TRBV20-1
J: TRBJ1-5
size: many
DNA: TGCAGTGCTAGAGGAGGGCAGGGTGGTCAGCCCCAGCATTTT
CDR3: CSARGGQGGQPQHF

D: NA
V: TRBV28
J: TRBJ2-7
size: NA
DNA: TGTGCCAGCACCCCTCCGGGGGCATCAAGAGAGCAGTACTTC
CDR3: CASTPPGASREQYF

D: TRBD2
V: TRBV4-2
J: TRBJ2-7
size: many
DNA: TGTATGTCCCAATCCGGCAAGGGACTAGCGGGCGCCCGCTACGAGCAGTACTTC
CDR3: CMSQSGKGLAGARYEQYF

D: NA
V: TRBV9
J: TRBJ2-3
size: many
DNA: TGTGCCAGCAGCGCGTCCGTCTCGTGGGAGCGCACAGATACGCAGTATTTT
CDR3: CASSASVSWERTDTQYF

D: NA
V: TRBV28
J: TRBJ1-1
size: many
DNA: TGTGCCAGCAGTACACCCACACCGATGAACACTGAAGCTTTCTTT
CDR3: CASSTPTPMNTEAFF

D: TRBD1
V: TRBV28
J: TRBJ1-6
size: few
DNA: TGTGCCAGCAATCCGCGACAGGGTTCACCCCTCCACTTT
CDR3: CASNPRQGSPLHF

D: NA
V: TRBV28
J: TRBJ2-7
size: many
DNA: TGTGCCAGCAGTCCCTCGGCGGAAGAGCAGTACTTC
CDR3: CASSPSAEEQYF

D: NA
V: TRBV20-1
J: TRBJ2-7
size: many
DNA: TGCAGTGCCATCTCGGCGGGGAGCGAGCAGTACTTC
CDR3: CSAISAGSEQYF